The 16 T cell receptor beta chains given below trace back to one sample, sequenced in a study of CD8+ T cells in alopecia areata (dated by TCRdb to the late 2010s). Taken with the paper, the label for time point translates to: 20 to 30 weeks on oral tofacitinib. The treatment or condition label on this specimen signifies: oral pan-JAK inhibitor, 5-10 mg twice daily. Preparation of the library involved the immunoSEQ multiplex PCR assay. To provide template for TCR sequencing, every sample had RNA extracted and reverse transcribed into cDNA. Held by TCRdb, this immuneACCESS table contains in-frame sequences only and omits some clones. Under half of the omission traces to an unresolved V gene where checked; the cause of the rest is unknown. In this sample the table shows around 290,000 clones, 58% of which occur a single time. Approximately 1.7% of the sample belongs to the ten largest clones. Sequences were derived from CD4+ T cells sorted from blood, sampled at week 24, from a patient treated with tofacitinib. The receptors were sampled from a human donor with alopecia areata.

The chain links TRBV5-1 to TRBJ2-1, with D possibly matching TRBD1 (6 bases). Germline lookup yields CDR1 SGHRS and CDR2 YFSETQ. The CDR3 is 15 amino acids. V was pared by 0 bases and J by 6 bases, with 13 bases between. In DNA, the CDR3 is TGCGCCAGCAGCTTGGCAGGGGACCCCTTCAATGAGCAGTTCTTC. Its protein is CASSLAGDPFNEQFF.

With regard to this clone: The sample holds other DNA sequences that translate to the same CDR3. The chain combines TRBV30 with TRBJ1-1; perhaps TRBD1 as D (6 bases). The V end lost 3 bases, the J end lost 3 bases, and 8 bases lay between the germline ends. Germline values: CDR1 GTSNPN, CDR2 SVGIG (reference sequence). The length of the CDR3 is 12 residues. The CDR3 protein is CAWSRGDTEAFF. The CDR3 DNA reads as TGTGCCTGGAGCAGGGGTGACACTGAAGCTTTCTTT.

The genes are TRBV11-2 and TRBJ2-7, with 9 bases matching TRBD1. Germline V CDR1 and CDR2: SGHAT, FQNNGV. V shed 6 bases, J shed 3 bases, and the junction held 6 bases outside the gene matches. The CDR3 sequence is 14 residues long. For the CDR3, the DNA is TGTGCCAGCAGTTCACGACAGGGGGGCTACGAGCAGTACTTC. This gives the protein CASSSRQGGYEQYF.

This clone turned up a few times. The genes are TRBV29-1 and TRBJ1-2; D is unclear. This CDR3 region has 13 residues. In germline, CDR1 is SQVTM, CDR2 ANQGSEA. V lost 6 bases and J lost 4, with 15 bases in between. The CDR3 protein is CSVAPILLYGYTF. The CDR3 nucleotides read TGCAGCGTCGCCCCGATCCTCCTCTATGGCTACACCTTC.

The chain is built from TRBV27 and TRBJ2-5; D remains unclear. The V gene lost 7 bases and the J gene lost 3 bases, with 12 bases spanning the gap. CDR1 is MNHEY and CDR2 is SMNVEV in the germline V gene (reference sequence). The CDR3 length is 13 residues. The DNA for the CDR3 is TGTGCCAGCAACCTGGACGCCAAAGAGACCCAGTACTTC. This translates into CASNLDAKETQYF.

This clone was observed a handful of times. The V and J genes are TRBV7-9 and TRBJ1-1, with D perhaps TRBD1 (5 bases). Trimming removed 4 bases from V and 4 bases from J, with 13 bases in between. From germline, CDR1 is SEHNR and CDR2 FQNEAQ (reference sequence). This CDR3 is 14 amino acids long. The CDR3 reads CASSWQGGGTEAFF. Here the CDR3 DNA reads TGTGCCAGCAGCTGGCAGGGTGGAGGCACTGAAGCTTTCTTT.

This clone has more than one count but fewer than ten. The chain carries TRBV2 and TRBJ2-3; no clear D. The CDR3 consists of 14 residues. V dropped 7 bases and J dropped 0 bases, with 11 bases sitting between them. Germline loops: CDR1 SNHLY, CDR2 FYNNEI. The CDR3 DNA sequence: TGTGCCAGCAAGCAGGCTACTAGCACAGATACGCAGTATTTT. Translating gives CASKQATSTDTQYF.

The gene calls are TRBV7-2 and TRBJ2-3, with 8 bases identical to TRBD2. From germline, CDR1 is SGHTA and CDR2 FQGNSA. V shed 4 bases and J 2 bases; nucleotides not matched to a gene: 8. The CDR3 length is 16 residues. The CDR3 nucleotides are TGTGCCAGCAGCTCCCCAGCGGGGGCCACCACAGATACGCAGTATTTT. Residues: CASSSPAGATTDTQYF.

This clone showed up just a few times. This chain joins TRBV28 and TRBJ1-6; 7 bases align to TRBD1. Germline loops: CDR1 MDHEN, CDR2 SYDVKM. V shed 3 bases and J 10 bases; nucleotides not matched to a gene: 12. The CDR3 sequence is 16 residues long. CDR3 sequence reads: CASSFPQGGLRSPLHF. The CDR3 region has the DNA TGTGCCAGCAGTTTCCCACAAGGGGGCCTCCGATCACCCCTCCACTTT.

The rearrangement links TRBV30 to TRBJ2-3; TRBD1 agrees at 8 bases. V shed 3 bases, J shed 5 bases, and the junction held 10 bases outside the gene matches. The germline V gene encodes CDR1 GTSNPN and CDR2 SVGIG (reference sequence). CDR3 length: 15 residues. DNA of the CDR3: TGTGCCTGGAGCCCGGACAGGGTAGTAGGAGATACGCAGTATTTT. Its translation: CAWSPDRVVGDTQYF.

This clone has just one count. J is TRBJ2-7 and V is TRBV25-1; 7 bases are shared with TRBD1. V lost 9 bases, J lost 2 bases, and 13 bases stayed unmatched. This CDR3 is built from 15 residues. The V gene's germline CDR1 is MGHDK and CDR2 SYGVNS. The CDR3 DNA reads TGTGCCAGTAGGGGGTCGACAGGGACGACCTACGAGCAGTACTTC. It yields the protein CASRGSTGTTYEQYF.

This sequence joins TRBV5-1 and TRBJ2-5; 8 bases fit TRBD2. The V and J ends lost 7 bases and 1 base, in that order; junction bases with no gene match: 6. The CDR3 runs 14 residues. The V gene's germline CDR1 is SGHRS and CDR2 YFSETQ. Here the CDR3 DNA reads TGCGCCAGCCGGTCGGCGGGGGGCCAAGAGACCCAGTACTTC. This sequence encodes CASRSAGGQETQYF.

This clone occurred a few times. The chain carries TRBV29-1 and TRBJ2-1; maybe TRBD1 (5 bases). Germline V gene lookup returns CDR1 SQVTM and CDR2 ANQGSEA. The germline V and J ends were trimmed by 5 bases and 9 bases, with 11 bases remaining between them. The CDR3 consists of 11 residues. The CDR3 nucleotides are TGCAGCGTTTCCAGGGCCGGTGAGCAGTTCTTC. This translates into CSVSRAGEQFF.

This clone was seen only once. The rearrangement links TRBV30 to TRBJ1-5, with unresolved D. Germline loops: CDR1 GTSNPN, CDR2 SVGIG (reference sequence). V lost 5 bases and J 2 bases, leaving 10 bases between the germline ends. The CDR3 has 13 residues. As DNA, the CDR3 is TGTGCCTGGGCCACCCGGGGCAATCAGCCCCAGCATTTT. Protein product: CAWATRGNQPQHF. The full variable domain, rest sourced from reference TRBV30 and TRBJ1-5, is SQTIHQWPATLVQPVGSPLSLECTVEGTSNPNLYWYRQAAGRGLQLLFYSVGIGQISSEVPQNLSASRPQDRQFILSSKKLLLSDSGFYLCAWATRGNQPQHFGDGTRLSIL.

This clone is a singleton in its sample. The V call is TRBV28, the J call TRBJ2-1, with TRBD2 matching over 8 bases. The CDR3 covers 15 residues. The J segment lost 12 bases and the V segment lost 5 bases, leaving 15 bases of the junction unmatched. The germline V gene encodes CDR1 MDHEN and CDR2 SYDVKM. As DNA, the CDR3 is TGTGCCAGCAGTCGGACGGGGGGGTCCCTGGATGGGCAGTTCTTC. Protein sequence: CASSRTGGSLDGQFF.

The chain recombines TRBV18 with TRBJ2-5; D may be TRBD1 (6 bases). Germline V CDR1 and CDR2: KGHSH, LQKENI. The CDR3 is 15 amino acids. V was shortened by 5 bases and J by 2 bases, with 15 bases between the two germline ends. CDR3 nucleotide sequence: TGTGCCAGCTCAAGGGCGACAGGAGCTCAAGAGACCCAGTACTTC. Encoded protein: CASSRATGAQETQYF.